This T cell receptor beta chain was found in a study of control samples from healthy donors and cancer patients (dated by TCRdb to 2019 to 2021). From the cysteine through the phenylalanine, the CDR3 covers 12 amino acids. Left in the record is the CDR3 DNA by itself, 36 bases read in frame from the first base. The V and J ends are trimmed by 1 base and 7 bases, leaving 9 bases between them. The germline V gene specifies SQVTM as CDR1 and ANQGSEA as CDR2. The library was made by the immunoSEQ multiplex PCR assay. TCRdb took over this immuneACCESS table, retaining in-frame rearrangements with V and J assigned. Such tables are incomplete; in checked studies, under half of the missing clones stem from an unresolved V gene, and the remainder is unexplained. This sample has 85,000 to 90,000 clones in its table, and roughly 86% of those were observed once. The leading ten clones occupy about 21% of the sample.

Regarding this clone: Its antigen target is currently unknown. One base away there is no much larger clone; base qualities are not given.

This clonotype was sampled from a man aged 30-40 years in good health. Sequenced: blood. Rearrangement joined TRBV29-1 to TRBJ2-3; the D gene lacks a confident call. The bases are TGCAGCGTTGAAGGTACTTTCTATACGCAGTATTTT. The encoded protein is CSVEGTFYTQYF.